The 32 T cell receptor beta chains below were found in one sample sequenced in a study of blood T cells in healthy people across ages. Primers used in a second PCR of roughly 6 to 11 cycles were a sample-barcoded 5' primer and a J-beta primer mix. TCRdb reprocessed the 5' RACE reads with MiXCR, giving one entry per CDR3 protein. The sample contains 550,000 to 650,000 distinct CDR3 sequences, about 29% of which appear only once. This same sample was also part of a study on T cells of mothers and their children.

Input material: blood. These receptor sequences come from a boy younger than 10 in good health.

The chain has TRBV6-5 and TRBJ2-3; D may be TRBD1 (6 bases). Deletions cut 6 bases from V and 0 bases from J, with 10 bases between. The CDR3 is made up of 14 amino acids. The germline V gene encodes CDR1 MNHEY and CDR2 SVGAGI. The CDR3 reads CASRSGDSTDTQYF. CDR3 bases: TGTGCCAGCAGATCAGGGGACAGCACAGATACGCAGTATTTT.

The V call is TRBV13, the J call TRBJ2-5; D is ambiguous. The germline V gene encodes CDR1 PRHDT and CDR2 FYEKMQ (reference sequence). Trimming removed 5 bases at V and 1 base at J, with 5 bases between. The CDR3 extends over 12 amino acids. This CDR3 reads CASSAVQETQYF. As DNA, the CDR3 is TGTGCCAGCAGCGCGGTCCAAGAGACCCAGTACTTC.

A few counts support this clonotype. The CDR3: CASSLDLAGELFF. CDR3 coding DNA: TGTGCCAGCAGCTTAGACCTAGCCGGGGAGCTGTTTTTT. This sequence joins TRBV7-2 and TRBJ2-2, with D unclear. The CDR3 contains 13 residues. V was pared by 1 base and J by 6 bases, with 6 bases between. Germline values: CDR1 SGHTA, CDR2 FQGNSA.

The V and J genes are TRBV6-6 and TRBJ1-5, with unresolved D. The germline V gene has CDR1 MNHNY and CDR2 SVGAGI (reference sequence). Trimming removed 6 bases from V and 2 bases from J, with 11 bases in between. CDR3 length: 14 amino acids. CDR3 residues: CASRITGGNQPQHF. Here the CDR3 DNA reads TGTGCCAGCAGGATAACCGGGGGCAATCAGCCCCAGCATTTT.

This clonotype was counted once. The chain links TRBV3-1 to TRBJ2-5, with 10 bases identical to TRBD1. The end of the DNA aligns better with TRBJ2-7, so the J call may be wrong. CDR1 and CDR2 from the germline V gene are LGHDT and YNNKEL (reference sequence). This CDR3 has 14 residues. For the CDR3, the DNA is TGTGCCAGCAGCCAACCGGGACAGGGGAGCGAGCAGTACTTC. It is translated as CASSQPGQGSEQYF.

The genes are TRBV28 and TRBJ2-1, with 11 positions matching TRBD2. This CDR3 has 16 residues. Germline V gene data show CDR1 as MDHEN and CDR2 as SYDVKM. With V trimmed by 5 bases and J by 1 base, 4 bases remained unmatched. Written as DNA, the CDR3 is TGTGCCAGCAGTAGCTCTAGCGGGGGGTCCTACAATGAGCAGTTCTTC. Its protein product is CASSSSSGGSYNEQFF.

The chain joins TRBV21-1 to TRBJ1-3. TRBV21-1 is deemed a pseudogene. This CDR3 spans 11 amino acids. The CDR3 loop reads CASQGGNTIYF. The CDR3, as DNA: TGTGCTTCCCAAGGTGGAAACACCATATATTTT.

This clonotype was seen a few times. The chain joins TRBV6-2 or TRBV6-3 to TRBJ2-1; 7 nucleotides agree with TRBD1. Per germline, CDR1 MNHEY and CDR2 SVGEGT. The CDR3 runs 11 residues. J lost 5 bases, V lost 8 bases, and 0 bases had no gene match. The CDR3 is CASGQDNEQFF. DNA for the CDR3: TGTGCCAGCGGACAGGACAATGAGCAGTTCTTC.

This clonotype appeared a few times. CDR3 sequence: CASGGGRTSSYEQYF. The CDR3 DNA reads TGTGCCAGCGGAGGTGGCAGGACTAGCTCTTACGAGCAGTACTTC. The chain combines TRBV12-3 or TRBV12-4 with TRBJ2-5, with 8 nucleotides matching TRBD2. The J call may be in error: the DNA end matches TRBJ2-7 better. The CDR3 runs 15 residues.

This clonotype showed up just a few times. V and J are TRBV2 and TRBJ2-7, with D unclear. V shed 6 bases and J shed 7 bases, with 22 bases lying between them. CDR3 length equals 15 residues. The germline V gene encodes CDR1 SNHLY and CDR2 FYNNEI. CDR3 residues: CASSPIDSRLEEQYF. CDR3 DNA sequence: TGTGCCAGCAGCCCGATAGATTCCCGACTGGAAGAGCAGTACTTC.

This clonotype has more than one count but fewer than ten. The V and J genes are TRBV4-1 and TRBJ2-7; D is undetermined. The CDR3 covers 15 residues. CDR1 is MGHRA, CDR2 YSYEKL, per germline. The ends were cut back, 0 bases at V and 5 bases at J, with 14 bases in the middle. In DNA, the CDR3 is TGCGCCAGCAGCCAAGAGCCCCAGGAAGTAGACGAGCAGTACTTC. Translating gives CASSQEPQEVDEQYF.

This clonotype has just a few counts. This CDR3 is missing its conserved last phenylalanine or tryptophan, likely due to a read error. The chain uses TRBV9 and TRBJ2-5; 10 bases are a match to TRBD1. V shed 4 bases, J shed 5 bases, and the junction held 11 bases outside the gene matches. The CDR3 length is 16 residues. From germline, CDR1 is SGDLS and CDR2 YYNGEE. CDR3 DNA: TGTGCCAGCAGCACTGGACAGGGGGGTGCAGAGGAGACCCAGTACCTC. Its translation is CASSTGQGGAEETQYL.

The chain recombines TRBV20-1 with TRBJ2-5; 10 positions agree with TRBD2. The J call may be mistaken, given a closer DNA end match to TRBJ2-7. Per germline, CDR1 DFQATT and CDR2 SNEGSKA (reference sequence). This CDR3 is built from 15 residues. This CDR3 reads CSARKVASGSCEQYF. The DNA for the CDR3 is TGCAGTGCTAGAAAGGTGGCTAGCGGGAGTTGCGAGCAGTACTTC.

The rearrangement joins TRBV29-1 to TRBJ2-1; tentatively, D is TRBD2 (5 bases). The CDR3 spans 12 residues. The V and J ends lost 3 bases and 9 bases respectively, with 12 bases between them. Germline-derived CDR1 and CDR2 are SQVTM and ANQGSEA. The CDR3: CSVDRGSVEQFF. The CDR3 DNA reads TGCAGCGTTGACCGGGGTTCCGTTGAGCAGTTCTTC.

This clonotype was counted between two and nine times. The V and J genes are TRBV6-5 and TRBJ2-7; a possible D gene is TRBD2 (6 bases). The germline gives CDR1 MNHEY, CDR2 SVGAGI. Trimming took 6 bases from V and 3 from J, leaving 18 bases between them. The length of the CDR3 is 15 residues. This CDR3 is CASSRRDPRDYEQYF. The CDR3 nucleotides read TGTGCCAGCAGCCGAAGGGACCCGCGGGACTACGAGCAGTACTTC.

The chain links TRBV20-1 to TRBJ2-5; perhaps TRBD2 as D (5 bases). The germline CDR1 and CDR2 sequences are DFQATT and SNEGSKA (reference sequence). This CDR3 has 14 residues. Deletions cut 1 base from V and 3 bases from J, with 12 bases between. The DNA of the CDR3 is TGCAGTGCTAGAGTTTCGGCCGGGGAAGAGACCCAGTACTTC. Protein sequence: CSARVSAGEETQYF.

This clonotype showed up just a few times. The chain's CDR3 is CSAHRTGRNTEAFF. The DNA of the CDR3 is TGCAGTGCCCACCGGACAGGGAGAAACACTGAAGCTTTCTTT. The chain combines TRBV20-1 with TRBJ1-1; 8 bases line up with TRBD1. Losses at the gene ends were 6 bases for V and 2 bases for J; bases not matched to a gene: 8. Germline loops: CDR1 DFQATT, CDR2 SNEGSKA (reference sequence). This CDR3 has 14 amino acids.

Ten or more counts support this clonotype. The chain uses TRBV10-3 and TRBJ1-3, with D unresolved. Trimming took off 8 bases at V and 0 bases at J, with 11 bases between the two ends. Germline CDR1 is ENHRY and CDR2 is SYGVKD. This CDR3 spans 14 amino acids. The CDR3 sequence is CAIGFGHSGNTIYF. CDR3 sequence (DNA): TGTGCCATCGGGTTCGGGCACTCTGGAAACACCATATATTTT.

The V call is TRBV5-1, the J call TRBJ2-7, with 9 bases matching TRBD1. The CDR3 runs to 17 residues. Germline V lookup: CDR1 SGHRS, CDR2 YFSETQ. J lost 0 bases, V lost 0 bases, and 7 bases had no gene match. The CDR3 reads CASSLGDRAFFSYEQYF. The CDR3 DNA reads TGCGCCAGCAGCTTGGGGGACAGGGCCTTCTTCTCCTACGAGCAGTACTTC.

The chain couples TRBV6-2 or TRBV6-3 to TRBJ2-3; D is undetermined. The V gene's germline CDR1 is MNHEY and CDR2 SVGEGT. This CDR3 is 12 amino acids long. V lost 6 bases and J 6 bases, leaving 10 bases between the germline ends. CDR3 region: CASSQRVDTQYF. DNA of the CDR3: TGTGCCAGCAGCCAAAGGGTGGATACGCAGTATTTT.

The rearrangement uses TRBV5-4 and TRBJ1-4; no firm D call. Germline V gene lookup returns CDR1 SGHNT and CDR2 YYREEE (reference sequence). The V end lost 0 bases, the J end lost 4 bases, and 22 bases lay between the germline ends. The CDR3 consists of 19 residues. The CDR3 DNA sequence: TGTGCCAGCAGCTTGGAGGCAGTTAAAATGGTGCCTTTTAATGAAAAACTGTTTTTT. Its protein product is CASSLEAVKMVPFNEKLFF.

This clonotype has a single count. The CDR3 DNA sequence: TGTGCCACCAGACCGGGACAGGGACAAGAGACCCAGTACTTC. It is translated as CATRPGQGQETQYF. This rearrangement joins TRBV24-1 to TRBJ2-5; 9 positions agree with TRBD1. The CDR3 runs to 14 residues. Germline V CDR1 and CDR2: KGHDR, SFDVKD. Unmatched junction bases numbered 4, after V lost 7 bases and J lost 2 bases.

On this clonotype itself: Its ends do not fully match the called genes, so a read error is possible. J is TRBJ2-7 and V is TRBV27; 7 nucleotides line up with TRBD1. CDR1 and CDR2 (germline): MNHEY, SMNVEV (reference sequence). The length of the CDR3 is 15 residues. The DNA for the CDR3 is TGTGCCAGCGGTTTCATTGGGACAGCGATTGACGAGCAGTACTTC. Translated: CASGFIGTAIDEQYF.

This clonotype has just a few counts. The rearrangement uses TRBV30 and TRBJ1-2; D remains ambiguous. CDR1 is GTSNPN and CDR2 is SVGIG in the germline V gene (reference sequence). This CDR3 is 11 amino acids long. V lost 1 base, J lost 8 bases, and 8 bases lay in between. The CDR3 nucleotides read TGTGCCTGGAGTGAACGGGGAGGCTACACCTTC. Translation: CAWSERGGYTF.

V usage is TRBV9 and J usage is TRBJ2-5; D might be TRBD1 or TRBD2, each matching 5 bases. The DNA end is a closer match to TRBJ2-7, so the J assignment may be wrong. Germline lookup yields CDR1 SGDLS and CDR2 YYNGEE. This CDR3 is built from 13 residues. This CDR3 reads CASNRDGTYEQYF. The CDR3 nucleotides are TGTGCCAGCAATAGGGACGGGACCTACGAGCAGTACTTC.

This clonotype was seen a handful of times. The V gene is TRBV29-1, the J gene TRBJ2-3, with 7 bases fitting TRBD1. Losses at the gene ends were 6 bases for V and 5 bases for J; bases not matched to a gene: 5. Germline CDR1 is SQVTM and CDR2 is ANQGSEA. The CDR3 spans 12 residues. Here the CDR3 DNA reads TGCAGCGTCGGCACAGGGGTAGATACGCAGTATTTT. Its translation is CSVGTGVDTQYF.

The V call is TRBV20-1, the J call TRBJ1-1, with D uncertain. Trimming took 6 bases from V and 1 from J, leaving 18 bases between them. Germline values: CDR1 DFQATT, CDR2 SNEGSKA (reference sequence). The CDR3 is 15 residues long. The DNA for the CDR3 is TGCAGTGCGTACTGGACGCGGCCTTGGAACACTGAAGCTTTCTTT. Its translation: CSAYWTRPWNTEAFF.

This clonotype appeared a few times. The CDR3 loop reads CASSVGLAGLGEQFF. The DNA for the CDR3 is TGTGCCAGCAGCGTCGGACTAGCGGGACTCGGTGAGCAGTTCTTC. The V call is TRBV12-3 or TRBV12-4, the J call TRBJ2-1; 12 bases line up with TRBD2. This CDR3 spans 15 amino acids. Trimming took 6 bases from V and 9 from J; bases not matched to a gene: 9.

This chain joins TRBV4-3 and TRBJ2-7, with a weak D call TRBD1 (6 bases). CDR1 is LGHNA, CDR2 YSLEER, per germline. The CDR3 extends over 15 amino acids. Trimming took off 0 bases at V and 2 bases at J, with 11 bases between the two ends. The CDR3 spells CASSQEYQGTYEQYF. The CDR3 nucleotides are TGCGCCAGCAGCCAAGAGTATCAGGGGACCTACGAGCAGTACTTC.

This clonotype was found a few times. This chain's CDR3 is CASTADAASYEQYF. CDR3 DNA: TGTGCCAGCACCGCCGACGCTGCTTCCTACGAGCAGTACTTC. This rearrangement joins TRBV7-2 to TRBJ2-5; no firm D call. The J call may be mistaken, given a closer DNA end match to TRBJ2-7. Germline assignment: CDR1 SGHTA and CDR2 FQGNSA. The length of the CDR3 is 14 residues.

The chain links TRBV12-3 or TRBV12-4 to TRBJ2-1; D is unclear. The CDR3 is made up of 11 amino acids. Trimming took off 3 bases at V and 9 bases at J, with 6 bases between the two ends. The CDR3 nucleotides read TGTGCCAGCAGTTTTCAGGTTGAGCAGTTCTTC. It translates to CASSFQVEQFF.

This clonotype has a handful of counts. The chain carries TRBV6-1 and TRBJ2-1, with 10 bases fitting TRBD2. This CDR3 contains 16 residues. V shed 5 bases, J shed 2 bases, and the junction held 6 bases outside the gene matches. Germline V gene lookup returns CDR1 MNHNS and CDR2 SASEGT. The CDR3 here is CASSRESGGAYNEQFF. CDR3 DNA sequence: TGTGCCAGCAGTCGAGAAAGCGGGGGGGCCTACAATGAGCAGTTCTTC.